This entry features one TCR beta chain sequence. The antigen it recognizes is unknown. No much larger clone exists at a distance of one base, and base qualities are not known. This entry comes from a study of blood T cell repertoires in COVID-19 (TCRdb year 2020). For context, the study as a whole: The collaborator samples originated in the United States, Italy and Spain and spanned the acute and convalescent phases of COVID-19. Samples were obtained from the ongoing ImmuneRACE study (first 160 participants) and from 1,254 subjects provided by 6 global collaborators. The material from the prospective study consisted of cDNA or gDNA derived from T cells, B-cell-depleted T cells, or PBMCs. Where available, HLA class I and class II types were taken from metadata supplied by the sample provider and were not determined by assay-based typing. The repertoires were released in a freely available public database meant as a resource for research on the immune response to SARS-CoV-2. A de-identified subject ID, COVID-19 status, age in years and sex were almost always included in the sample metadata. The dataset comprised deeply sampled blood TCRbeta repertoires from subjects exposed to, actively infected with, or recovered from COVID-19.

V loses 0 bases of germline sequence and J loses 5 bases, and the interval between the two ends is 9 bases. From cysteine to phenylalanine, the CDR3 is 14 amino acids long. Only the CDR3 part of the read is kept: 42 bases, read in frame from the first base. Sequences SGHRS (CDR1) and YFSETQ (CDR2) are obtained from the germline V gene. Each collaborating institution followed its own protocols to collect whole blood in K2EDTA tubes. For TCRbeta analysis, collaborators shipped samples as frozen whole blood, isolated PBMCs, or DNA extracted from either of those sample types. The paper's findings and limits, for the study overall: The quantity of clinical and demographic metadata differed by source and by participant and was supplied without curation.

The immunoSEQ Assay, a bias-controlled multiplex PCR, was used to amplify TCRbeta CDR3 regions from genomic DNA. The authors' analysis ran thus. The number of nucleated cells in each sample was estimated from the amplification of reference gene primers within the assay. To quantify the absolute abundance of each unique TCRbeta CDR3 rearrangement, sequence reads were collapsed and filtered. For each sample, productive Simpson clonality was calculated as the square root of Simpson's diversity index across productive rearrangements. Imported from immuneACCESS, the table was reduced by TCRdb to in-frame sequences with V and J called. These copies leave out some clones; in studies compared against another copy, an unresolved V gene accounts for under half, and the cause of the remainder is not known. V and J calls and clone size come straight from that table; D and trimming were deduced from the DNA. This sample is represented by around 100,000 clones; 65% to 85% of them were singletons. Approximately 0.76% of the sample comes from the top ten.

The sequencing input was peripheral blood. This chain joins TRBV5-1 to TRBJ2-1; the D gene is unclear. The receptor's source is a woman aged 70-85 years with acute or convalescent COVID-19. The CDR3 protein sequence reads: CASSLGSENNEQFF. The DNA sequence is given as TGCGCCAGCAGCTTGGGCAGCGAGAACAATGAGCAGTTCTTC.